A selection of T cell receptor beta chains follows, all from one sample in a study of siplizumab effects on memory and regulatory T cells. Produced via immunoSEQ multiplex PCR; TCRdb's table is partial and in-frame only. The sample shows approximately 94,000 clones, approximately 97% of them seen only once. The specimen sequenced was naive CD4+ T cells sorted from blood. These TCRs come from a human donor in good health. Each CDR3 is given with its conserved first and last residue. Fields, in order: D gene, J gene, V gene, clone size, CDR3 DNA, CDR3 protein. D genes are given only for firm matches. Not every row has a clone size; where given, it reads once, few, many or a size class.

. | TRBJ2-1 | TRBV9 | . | TGTGCCAGCAGCGTAGTTGGGGTAGGGGCCAATGAGCAGTTCTTC | CASSVVGVGANEQFF
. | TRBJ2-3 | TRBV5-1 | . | TGCGCCAGCAGCTTGGACAGGGTTTGGGCGGATACGCAGTATTTT | CASSLDRVWADTQYF
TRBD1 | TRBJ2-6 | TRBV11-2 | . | TGTGCCAGCAGCTTAGCTGGACAGGTATACTCTGGGGCCAACGTCCTGACTTTC | CASSLAGQVYSGANVLTF
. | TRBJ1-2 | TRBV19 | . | TGTGCCAGTAGGGGGCCTGGGGAGTTGAGTGGCTACACCTTC | CASRGPGELSGYTF
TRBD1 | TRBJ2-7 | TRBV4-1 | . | TGCGCCAGCAGCCAACCAACACGGGACAGGGGAATAACCGAGCAGTACTTC | CASSQPTRDRGITEQYF
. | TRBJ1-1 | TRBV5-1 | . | TGCGCCAGCAGCAGGGATGGGGGGTCCACTGAAGCTTTCTTT | CASSRDGGSTEAFF
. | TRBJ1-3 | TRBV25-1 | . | TGTGCCAGCAGTGAACAGATTATTGGAAACACCATATATTTT | CASSEQIIGNTIYF
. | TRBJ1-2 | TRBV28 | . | TGTGCCAGCGGGGGGACTGGGGGAGCCTTCTATGGCTACACCTTC | CASGGTGGAFYGYTF
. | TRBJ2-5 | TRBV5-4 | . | TGTGCCAGCAGCTTCCAAGAGACCCAGTACTTC | CASSFQETQYF
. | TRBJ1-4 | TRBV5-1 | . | TGCGCCAGCACCCGAAGTACCCTTAATGAAAAACTGTTTTTT | CASTRSTLNEKLFF
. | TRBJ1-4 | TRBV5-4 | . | TGTGCCAGCAGCTCAAGTGCAACTAATGAAAAACTGTTTTTT | CASSSSATNEKLFF
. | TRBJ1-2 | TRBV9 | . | TGTGCCAGCAGCGTAGGGAGGGCCGACCTTTATGGCTACACCTTC | CASSVGRADLYGYTF
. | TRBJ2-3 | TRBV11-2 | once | TGTGCCAGCAGCTTAGCGGCTCGCGAAACTGCGCAGTATTTT | CASSLAARETAQYF
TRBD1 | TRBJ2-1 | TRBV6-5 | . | TGTGCCAGCAGCAAACCGGGACAGGGATTCAATGAGCAGTTCTTC | CASSKPGQGFNEQFF
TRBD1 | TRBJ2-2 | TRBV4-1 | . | TGCGCCAGCAGCCAAAAAACAGGGGGCGTAAAAACCGGGGAGCTGTTTTTT | CASSQKTGGVKTGELFF
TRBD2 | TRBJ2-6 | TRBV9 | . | TGTGCCAGCGGCCGTAGCGGGACTGGGGCCAACGTCCTGACTTTC | CASGRSGTGANVLTF
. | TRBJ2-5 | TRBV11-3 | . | TGTGCCAGCAGCTTAGAGTCGACAGAGACCCAGTACTTC | CASSLESTETQYF
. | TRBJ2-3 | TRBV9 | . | TGTGCCAGCAGCGGGGACTCCCGGGGGGATACGCAGTATTTT | CASSGDSRGDTQYF
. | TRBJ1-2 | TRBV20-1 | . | TGCAGTGCTTCAGAGAACTATGGCTACACCTTC | CSASENYGYTF
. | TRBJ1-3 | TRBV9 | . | TGTGCCAGCAGCGTGGCCCCACTCCATGGGGCCCCTGGAAACACCATATATTTT | CASSVAPLHGAPGNTIYF
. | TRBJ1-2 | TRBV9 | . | TGTGCCAGCAGCGAGGGAGGGTCCTATGGCTACACCTTC | CASSEGGSYGYTF
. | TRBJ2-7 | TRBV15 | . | TGTGCCACCAGCAGATCGGACGTATCTCCGACAAGATCGACCCACGAGCAGTACTTC | CATSRSDVSPTRSTHEQYF
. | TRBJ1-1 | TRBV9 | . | TGTGCCAGCAGCGCAGGTATTCCGGGATCGCTAGGGAACACTGAAGCTTTCTTT | CASSAGIPGSLGNTEAFF
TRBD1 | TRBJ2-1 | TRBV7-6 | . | TGTGCCAGCAGCCCCCTGGACAGGGGCGAGCAGTTCTTC | CASSPLDRGEQFF
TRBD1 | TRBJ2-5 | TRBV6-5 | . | TGTGCCAGCAGTTACAGGGACAGGGGTGAGACCCAGTACTTC | CASSYRDRGETQYF
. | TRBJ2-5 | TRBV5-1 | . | TGCGCCAGTACGTCATATCGAGGGTTCGGGGAAGAGACCCAGTACTTC | CASTSYRGFGEETQYF
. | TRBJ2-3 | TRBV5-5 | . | TGTGCCAGCAGCCCATCACCCCGGCGCGGAGATACGCAGTATTTT | CASSPSPRRGDTQYF
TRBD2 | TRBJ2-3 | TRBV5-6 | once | TGTGCCAGCAGCCCAACTAATGGCGGGGGGCGCCCGCAGTATTTT | CASSPTNGGGRPQYF
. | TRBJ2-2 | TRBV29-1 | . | TGCAGCGCCACGGCCGGACAGTTAACCGGGGAGCTGTTTTTT | CSATAGQLTGELFF
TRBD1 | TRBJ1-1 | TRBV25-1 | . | TGTGCCAGCAGGTCCACAGGGGTATGGACTGAAGCTTTCTTT | CASRSTGVWTEAFF
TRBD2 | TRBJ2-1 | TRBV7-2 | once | TGTGCCAGCAGCGCACGGGGGGGATACAATGAGCAGTTCTTC | CASSARGGYNEQFF
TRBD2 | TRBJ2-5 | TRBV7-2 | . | TGTGCCAGCAGCTTAGCGCGTGGGGCGGGGGGACGAGAGACCCAGTACTTC | CASSLARGAGGRETQYF
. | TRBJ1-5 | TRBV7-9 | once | TGTGCCAGCAGCTTAGTAACCGGGAACACGACTCAGCATTTT | CASSLVTGNTTQHF
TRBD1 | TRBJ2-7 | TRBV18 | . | TGTGCCAGCTCACCCCCGGGACAGATATACGAGCAGTACTTC | CASSPPGQIYEQYF
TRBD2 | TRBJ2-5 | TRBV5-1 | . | TGCGCCAGCAGCTTCCCTAGCGGCCAAGAGACCCAGTACTTC | CASSFPSGQETQYF
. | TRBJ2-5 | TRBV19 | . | TGTGCCAGTAGTGAAAGGTCCCCGGAGACCCAGTACTTC | CASSERSPETQYF
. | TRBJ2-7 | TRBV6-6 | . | TGTGCCAGCAGTTTATCAGGGCAACTATCCTACGAGCAGTACTTC | CASSLSGQLSYEQYF
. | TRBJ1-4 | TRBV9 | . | TGTGCCAGCAGCGTAGGCAGAGGGCCTAATGAAAAACTGTTTTTT | CASSVGRGPNEKLFF
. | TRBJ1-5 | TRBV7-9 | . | TGTGCCAGCAGCTTTGGAGGAACTTATCAGCCCCAGCATTTT | CASSFGGTYQPQHF
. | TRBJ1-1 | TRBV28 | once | TGTGCCAGCAGTTTGGGCACTGAAGCTTTCTTT | CASSLGTEAFF
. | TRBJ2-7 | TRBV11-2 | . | TGTGCCAGCAGCTCAACCAACTCAAAGGGCTACGAGCAGTACTTC | CASSSTNSKGYEQYF
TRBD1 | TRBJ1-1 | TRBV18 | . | TGTGCCAGCTCCCAACAGGGGGACACTGAAGCTTTCTTT | CASSQQGDTEAFF
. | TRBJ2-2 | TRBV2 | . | TGTGCCAGCAGTGAAGCGATGAGGGCCGGGGAGCTGTTTTTT | CASSEAMRAGELFF
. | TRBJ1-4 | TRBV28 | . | TGTGCCAGCAGATACAGGGAGGTTGCGGATGAAAAACTGTTTTTT | CASRYREVADEKLFF
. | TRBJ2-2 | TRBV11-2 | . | TGTGCCAGCAGCGCCATAAACTCGGGGGCCGGGGAGCTGTTTTTT | CASSAINSGAGELFF